The 10 T cell receptor beta chains below come from one sample, sequenced in a study of OX40 agonist ivuxolimab in advanced cancers. Generated by immunoSEQ multiplex PCR, the TCRdb table keeps only in-frame clones and is missing some. This repertoire shows tens of thousands of clones, 80% to 85% found once; its top ten account for approximately 7.2%. The specimen comprised CD4+ or CD8+ T cells sorted from blood, sampled in a trial of the OX40 agonist ivuxolimab. These receptor sequences come from an adult with an advanced solid tumor such as melanoma, head and neck, liver or kidney cancer.

This sequence joins TRBV7-2 and TRBJ1-1; D is ambiguous. Trimming cost V 5 bases and J 6 bases, with 13 bases left between them. The CDR3 runs to 13 residues. Germline lookup yields CDR1 SGHTA and CDR2 FQGNSA. The CDR3 DNA sequence: TGTGCCAGCAGCGCCGTTGGGGTGGCTGAAGCTTTCTTT. This sequence encodes CASSAVGVAEAFF. The whole variable domain, remainder taken from reference TRBV7-2 and TRBJ1-1, is GAGVSQSPSNKVTEKGKDVELRCDPISGHTALYWYRQSLGQGLEFLIYFQGNSAPDKSGLPSDRFSAERTGGSVSTLTIQRTQQEDSAVYLCASSAVGVAEAFFGQGTRLTVV.

The V gene is TRBV7-2, the J gene TRBJ1-5; D gene ambiguous. CDR3 length: 17 residues. V was cut by 1 base and J by 0 bases, with 13 bases left in between. CDR1 and CDR2 (germline): SGHTA, FQGNSA. CDR3 DNA sequence: TGTGCCAGCAGCTTAGAACACCGCTTGCTTAGCAATCAGCCCCAGCATTTT. It codes for CASSLEHRLLSNQPQHF.

The chain links TRBV28 to TRBJ2-7, with D possibly TRBD1 on 5 matching bases. Trimming took 5 bases from V and 4 from J, leaving 9 bases between them. CDR1 MDHEN and CDR2 SYDVKM come from the germline V gene. The CDR3 is 12 amino acids. The CDR3 nucleotides read TGTGCCAGCAGTGAACAGGCTTACGAGCAGTACTTC. Encoded protein: CASSEQAYEQYF. Combining the CDR3 with reference TRBV28 and TRBJ2-7 gives the whole variable domain DVKVTQSSRYLVKRTGEKVFLECVQDMDHENMFWYRQDPGLGLRLIYFSYDVKMKEKGDIPEGYSVSREKKERFSLILESASTNQTSMYLCASSEQAYEQYFGPGTRLTVT.

This sequence joins TRBV7-9 and TRBJ2-1, with a weak D call TRBD2 (5 bases). V lost 2 bases, J lost 6 bases, and 11 bases lay in between. CDR3 size: 14 residues. Germline V gene data show CDR1 as SEHNR and CDR2 as FQNEAQ (reference sequence). The CDR3 DNA reads TGTGCCAGCAGCTTAACCGAGGGCTCCAATGAGCAGTTCTTC. Protein product: CASSLTEGSNEQFF. Based on the CDR3 plus reference TRBV7-9 and TRBJ2-1, the full variable domain is DTGVSQNPRHKITKRGQNVTFRCDPISEHNRLYWYRQTLGQGPEFLTYFQNEAQLEKSRLLSDRFSAERPKGSFSTLEIQRTEQGDSAMYLCASSLTEGSNEQFFGPGTRLTVL.

Points on this clone: Other DNA sequences from this sample encode an identical CDR3 as well. This chain uses TRBV4-2 with TRBJ2-3; D might be TRBD1 (6 bases). This CDR3 region has 15 residues. Germline V CDR1 and CDR2: LGHNA, YNFKEQ. Trimming pared 1 base from V and 1 base from J, leaving 9 bases between. The CDR3 sequence: CASSQVAGGTDTQYF. CDR3 coding DNA: TGTGCCAGCAGCCAAGTGGCAGGGGGCACAGATACGCAGTATTTT.

V usage is TRBV9 and J usage is TRBJ2-6; D is unresolved. The V end was cut by 1 base, the J end by 2 bases, with 4 bases between. This CDR3 spans 14 amino acids. Germline V gene lookup returns CDR1 SGDLS and CDR2 YYNGEE. The CDR3 sequence: CASSVLPGANVLTF. In DNA form, the CDR3 reads TGTGCCAGCAGCGTACTACCTGGGGCCAACGTCCTGACTTTC.

This rearrangement joins TRBV7-2 to TRBJ2-1; D possibly corresponds to TRBD2 (7 bases). Trimming cost V 5 bases and J 7 bases, with 15 bases left between them. The germline V gene has CDR1 SGHTA and CDR2 FQGNSA. CDR3 length: 14 residues. CDR3 in DNA: TGTGCCAGCAGCCTAAGGGGGGGGCGGAATGAGCAGTTCTTC. It specifies CASSLRGGRNEQFF.

The CDR3 sequence is CAISEGTGEYYGYTF. The CDR3 DNA sequence: TGTGCCATCAGTGAGGGGACAGGGGAGTACTATGGCTACACCTTC. The chain has TRBV10-3 and TRBJ1-2; TRBD1 agrees at 10 bases. Germline-derived CDR1 and CDR2 are ENHRY and SYGVKD. V trimming: 2 bases; J trimming: 3 bases; junction bases outside the gene matches: 3. This CDR3 is 15 amino acids long.

This clone has ten or more counts. The chain carries TRBV15 and TRBJ2-7; D uncertain. The V gene lost 1 base and the J gene lost 2 bases, with 12 bases spanning the gap. CDR1 LNHNV and CDR2 YYDKDF come from the germline V gene (reference sequence). This CDR3 comprises 15 residues. The CDR3 DNA sequence: TGTGCCACCAGCAGAGGTGGGTCCTCGGCCTACGAGCAGTACTTC. Translation: CATSRGGSSAYEQYF. Full variable domain (rest looked up from reference TRBV15 and TRBJ2-7): DAMVIQNPRYQVTQFGKPVTLSCSQTLNHNVMYWYQQKSSQAPKLLFHYYDKDFNNEADTPDNFQSRRPNTSFCFLDIRSPGLGDTAMYLCATSRGGSSAYEQYFGPGTRLTVT.

This sequence joins TRBV18 and TRBJ2-1; the match to TRBD2 covers 8 bases. The CDR3 runs to 16 residues. CDR1 and CDR2 from the germline V gene are KGHSH and LQKENI. J lost 3 bases, V lost 3 bases, and 7 bases had no gene match. CDR3 nucleotides: TGTGCCAGCTCACCCGAAAGCGGGAGTCTCTACAATGAGCAGTTCTTC. Encoded protein: CASSPESGSLYNEQFF.